Presented here are 12 T cell receptor beta chains from one specimen sequenced in a study of blood T cell repertoires in COVID-19. Clones were read by immunoSEQ multiplex PCR, and TCRdb kept only the in-frame ones, dropping some. This table has about 190,000 clones, around 87% appearing once. The sample comprised peripheral blood. These receptors all stem from a woman younger than 30 who had recovered from COVID-19.

V usage is TRBV19 and J usage is TRBJ1-1; no definite D call. V was trimmed by 6 bases and J by 2 bases, leaving 16 bases between them. CDR1 is LNHDA and CDR2 is SQIVND in the germline V gene (reference sequence). This CDR3 comprises 15 residues. DNA of the CDR3: TGTGCCAGTAGGGCAGCCTCCTCGGGAAACACTGAAGCTTTCTTT. Its translation is CASRAASSGNTEAFF.

The V gene is TRBV11-2, the J gene TRBJ1-5; D may be TRBD1 (6 bases). The CDR3 loop spans 16 amino acids. The germline V and J ends were trimmed by 5 bases and 3 bases, with 17 bases remaining between them. Germline V gene lookup returns CDR1 SGHAT and CDR2 FQNNGV. The CDR3 sequence: CASSPGQPNPNQPQHF. The CDR3 DNA sequence: TGTGCCAGCAGCCCTGGACAGCCTAATCCCAATCAGCCCCAGCATTTT.

In its sample, this clone was seen a few times. The chain recombines TRBV5-1 with TRBJ1-2; 8 bases line up with TRBD1. There are 15 residues in the CDR3. Per germline, CDR1 SGHRS and CDR2 YFSETQ. J gave up 8 bases and V 4 bases, and 13 bases lay outside the gene matches. The CDR3 is CASSSGQGTHQGYTF. DNA of the CDR3: TGCGCCAGCAGCAGCGGACAGGGCACCCATCAAGGCTACACCTTC.

The gene calls are TRBV19 and TRBJ2-5; D remains unclear. The ends were cut back, 4 bases at V and 0 bases at J, with 6 bases in the middle. The CDR3 consists of 13 residues. Looked up from germline, CDR1 is LNHDA and CDR2 is SQIVND (reference sequence). The CDR3 nucleotides are TGTGCCAGTAGTACCGAGGACCAAGAGACCCAGTACTTC. This gives the protein CASSTEDQETQYF.

In this sample, this clone turned up once. The chain recombines TRBV7-9 with TRBJ2-4; the match to TRBD1 covers 11 bases. Germline loops: CDR1 SEHNR, CDR2 FQNEAQ (reference sequence). The ends lost 5 bases at V and 6 bases at J; junction bases unmatched: 0. CDR3 length: 13 residues. The DNA of the CDR3 is TGTGCCAGCAGCGGGACAGGGGGAAACATTCAGTACTTC. Translated: CASSGTGGNIQYF.

V is TRBV3-1 (or the pseudogene TRBV3-2) and J is TRBJ1-5; 7 bases are shared with TRBD1. This CDR3 region has 17 residues. CDR1 LGHDT and CDR2 YNNKEL come from the germline V gene (reference sequence). Trimming took 4 bases from V and 2 from J; bases not matched to a gene: 11. This CDR3 is CASSPDRATGRNQPQHF. The CDR3 DNA sequence: TGTGCCAGCAGCCCCGACAGGGCCACCGGACGCAATCAGCCCCAGCATTTT.

This clone was counted a few times. J is TRBJ2-2 and V is TRBV6-6; D remains unclear. This CDR3 is 12 amino acids long. CDR1 and CDR2 from the germline V gene are MNHNY and SVGAGI (reference sequence). V was cut by 9 bases and J by 4 bases, with 9 bases left in between. The CDR3 loop is CARTSGTGELFF. For the CDR3, the DNA is TGTGCCAGAACGTCGGGCACCGGGGAGCTGTTTTTT.

V gene TRBV7-2 combines with J gene TRBJ1-3, with D tentatively TRBD1 (6 bases). The CDR3 is 15 residues long. Germline CDR1 and CDR2: SGHTA and FQGNSA. Trimming stripped 3 bases from V and 3 bases from J, with 12 bases between. CDR3 sequence reads: CASSFDRQGGNTIYF. The CDR3 nucleotides read TGTGCCAGCAGCTTTGACAGGCAGGGTGGAAACACCATATATTTT.

This clone has just a few counts. The V gene is TRBV4-1, the J gene TRBJ1-1; the D gene is possibly TRBD1 (5 bases). The CDR3 is 17 residues long. V was trimmed by 6 bases and J by 0 bases, leaving 20 bases between them. The germline CDR1 and CDR2 sequences are MGHRA and YSYEKL. The CDR3 loop is CASSPRSLGRVNTEAFF. The CDR3 nucleotides read TGCGCCAGCAGTCCCCGCTCACTGGGCAGGGTGAACACTGAAGCTTTCTTT.

This chain connects TRBV2 to TRBJ1-2; unclear D gene. CDR1 is SNHLY, CDR2 FYNNEI, per germline. This CDR3 has 13 residues. V lost 8 bases and J 1 base, leaving 11 bases between the germline ends. The CDR3 protein is CASRSEINYGYTF. For the CDR3, the DNA is TGTGCCAGCCGCAGCGAGATTAACTATGGCTACACCTTC.

The chain combines TRBV5-4 with TRBJ1-1; 8 bases align to TRBD1. In germline, CDR1 is SGHNT, CDR2 YYREEE (reference sequence). This CDR3 spans 14 amino acids. J was trimmed by 5 bases and V by 3 bases; bases with no gene match: 6. CDR3 in DNA: TGTGCCAGCAGCTGGAGGACAGGGTGGACTGAAGCTTTCTTT. It specifies CASSWRTGWTEAFF.

The chain is built from TRBV6-5 and TRBJ1-4; D might be TRBD1 (5 bases). V gave up 4 bases and J gave up 10 bases, with 10 bases separating them. CDR3 length: 12 residues. From germline, CDR1 is MNHEY and CDR2 SVGAGI. The CDR3 loop is CASSWQGGKLFF. The CDR3 bases are TGTGCCAGCAGTTGGCAGGGTGGAAAACTGTTTTTT.